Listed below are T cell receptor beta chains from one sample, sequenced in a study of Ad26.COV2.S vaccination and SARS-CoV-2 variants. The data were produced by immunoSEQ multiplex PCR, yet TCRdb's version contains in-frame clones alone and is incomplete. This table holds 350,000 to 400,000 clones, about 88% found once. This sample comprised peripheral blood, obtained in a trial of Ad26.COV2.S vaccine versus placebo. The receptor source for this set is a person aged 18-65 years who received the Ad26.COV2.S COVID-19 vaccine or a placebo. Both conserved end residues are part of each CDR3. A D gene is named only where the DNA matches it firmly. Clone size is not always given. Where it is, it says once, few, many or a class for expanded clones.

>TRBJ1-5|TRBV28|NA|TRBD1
CASSVTGKQPQHF
TGTGCCAGCAGCGTGACAGGGAAGCAGCCCCAGCATTTT
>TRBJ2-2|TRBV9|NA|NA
CASSVAGATGELFF
TGTGCCAGCAGCGTAGCGGGGGCCACCGGGGAGCTGTTTTTT
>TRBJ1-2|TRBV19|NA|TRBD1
CASSDRGTYGYTF
TGTGCCAGTAGCGACAGGGGGACATATGGCTACACCTTC
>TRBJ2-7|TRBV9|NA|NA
CASSPRQGGSSYEQYF
TGTGCCAGCAGCCCACGACAGGGAGGGAGCTCCTACGAGCAGTACTTC
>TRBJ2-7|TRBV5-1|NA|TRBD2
CASAQQLAGVYEQYF
TGCGCCAGCGCCCAGCAACTAGCGGGAGTCTACGAGCAGTACTTC
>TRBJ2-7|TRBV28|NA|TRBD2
CASSFSGRAFYEQYF
TGTGCCAGCAGTTTTAGCGGGAGGGCCTTTTACGAGCAGTACTTC
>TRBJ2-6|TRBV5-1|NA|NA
CASSLVAGPGANVLTF
TGCGCCAGCAGCTTGGTCGCGGGACCGGGGGCCAACGTCCTGACTTTC
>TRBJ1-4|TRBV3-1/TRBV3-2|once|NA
CASSVENEKLFF
TGTGCCAGCTCAGTCGAGAATGAAAAACTGTTTTTT
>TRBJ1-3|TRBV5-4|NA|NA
CASSQEEPGNTIYF
TGTGCCAGCAGCCAAGAGGAACCTGGAAACACCATATATTTT
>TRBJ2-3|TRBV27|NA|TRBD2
CASRFRVAGGFGDTQYF
TGTGCCAGCAGATTCAGGGTAGCGGGAGGGTTCGGAGATACGCAGTATTTT
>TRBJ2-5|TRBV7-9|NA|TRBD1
CASSFKTGQETQYF
TGTGCCAGCAGCTTTAAGACAGGGCAAGAGACCCAGTACTTC
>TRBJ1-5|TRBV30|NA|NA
CAWSKGRNQPQHF
TGTGCCTGGAGTAAAGGTAGGAATCAGCCCCAGCATTTT
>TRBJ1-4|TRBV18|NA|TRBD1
CASSPGQGKNEKLFF
TGTGCCAGCTCACCGGGACAGGGGAAAAATGAAAAACTGTTTTTT
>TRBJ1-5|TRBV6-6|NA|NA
CASSYSMGQSNQPQHF
TGTGCCAGCAGTTACTCGATGGGCCAGAGCAATCAGCCCCAGCATTTT
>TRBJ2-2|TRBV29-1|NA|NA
CSPGEWYTGELFF
TGCAGCCCGGGGGAGTGGTACACCGGGGAGCTGTTTTTT
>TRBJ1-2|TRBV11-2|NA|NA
CASSFRSAGSGYTF
TGTGCCAGCAGCTTTCGGAGTGCCGGCTCTGGCTACACCTTC
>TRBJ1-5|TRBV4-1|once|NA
CASSQDLGVNQPQHF
TGCGCCAGCAGCCAAGATCTTGGTGTAAATCAGCCCCAGCATTTT
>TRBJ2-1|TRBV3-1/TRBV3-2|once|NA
CASSHTDTYNEQFF
TGTGCCAGCAGCCACACGGACACTTACAATGAGCAGTTCTTC
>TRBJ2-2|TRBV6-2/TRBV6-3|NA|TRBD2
CASSYWAGVSTGELFF
TGTGCCAGCAGTTACTGGGCGGGAGTTTCCACCGGGGAGCTGTTTTTT
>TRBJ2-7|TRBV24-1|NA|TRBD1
CATSDLPGTGSNEQYF
TGTGCCACCAGTGATTTGCCCGGGACAGGGTCGAACGAGCAGTACTTC
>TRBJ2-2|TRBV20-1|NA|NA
CSALRRGELFF
TGCAGTGCCCTACGCCGCGGGGAGCTGTTTTTT
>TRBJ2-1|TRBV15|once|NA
CATTGTYNEQFF
TGTGCCACCACAGGGACCTACAATGAGCAGTTCTTC
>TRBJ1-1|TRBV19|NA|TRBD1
CASSKGQVWEYTEAFF
TGTGCCAGTAGTAAGGGACAGGTATGGGAATACACTGAAGCTTTCTTT
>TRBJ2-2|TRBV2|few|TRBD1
CASSGVTQGALFF
TGTGCCAGCTCTGGAGTGACCCAGGGGGCGCTGTTTTTT
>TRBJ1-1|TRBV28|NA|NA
CASSPSMGTAEAFF
TGTGCCAGCAGCCCATCCATGGGGACCGCTGAAGCTTTCTTT
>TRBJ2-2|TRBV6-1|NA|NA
CASSDRPGHSGELFF
TGTGCCAGCAGTGACCGCCCGGGCCATTCAGGGGAGCTGTTTTTT
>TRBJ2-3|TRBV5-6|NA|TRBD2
CASSPQAGGLRDTQYF
TGTGCCAGCAGCCCGCAGGCGGGAGGGTTGCGAGATACGCAGTATTTT
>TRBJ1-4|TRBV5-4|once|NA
CASSPTTNEKLFF
TGTGCCAGCAGCCCGACAACTAATGAAAAACTGTTTTTT
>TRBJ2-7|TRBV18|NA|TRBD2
CASSPQETSLGTYEQYF
TGTGCCAGCTCACCCCAGGAGACTAGCCTCGGTACCTACGAGCAGTACTTC
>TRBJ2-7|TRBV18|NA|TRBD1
CASSPGTGGYEQYF
TGTGCCAGCTCGCCGGGGACAGGGGGCTACGAGCAGTACTTC
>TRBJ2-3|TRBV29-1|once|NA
CSAVILADTQYF
TGCAGCGCTGTTATTCTAGCGGATACGCAGTATTTT
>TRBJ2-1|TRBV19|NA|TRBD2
CASSIGSSGAYNEQFF
TGTGCCAGTAGTATAGGGTCTAGCGGGGCTTACAATGAGCAGTTCTTC
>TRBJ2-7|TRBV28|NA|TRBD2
CASHGRPSYEQYF
TGTGCCAGCCACGGGAGGCCCTCCTACGAGCAGTACTTC
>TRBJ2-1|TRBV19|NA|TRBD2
CASEGGLAKSSYNEQFF
TGTGCCAGTGAGGGGGGACTAGCGAAATCCTCCTACAATGAGCAGTTCTTC
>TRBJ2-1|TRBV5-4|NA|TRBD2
CASSLGAGGIYNEQFF
TGTGCCAGCAGCTTGGGAGCGGGAGGGATCTACAATGAGCAGTTCTTC
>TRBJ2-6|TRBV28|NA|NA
CASSLRGAGANVLTF
TGTGCCAGCAGTTTAAGAGGGGCTGGGGCCAACGTCCTGACTTTC
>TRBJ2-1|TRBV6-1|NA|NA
CASSGGRGRLPVYGQFF
TGTGCCAGCAGTGGGGGAAGGGGTCGACTGCCCGTCTACGGGCAGTTCTTC